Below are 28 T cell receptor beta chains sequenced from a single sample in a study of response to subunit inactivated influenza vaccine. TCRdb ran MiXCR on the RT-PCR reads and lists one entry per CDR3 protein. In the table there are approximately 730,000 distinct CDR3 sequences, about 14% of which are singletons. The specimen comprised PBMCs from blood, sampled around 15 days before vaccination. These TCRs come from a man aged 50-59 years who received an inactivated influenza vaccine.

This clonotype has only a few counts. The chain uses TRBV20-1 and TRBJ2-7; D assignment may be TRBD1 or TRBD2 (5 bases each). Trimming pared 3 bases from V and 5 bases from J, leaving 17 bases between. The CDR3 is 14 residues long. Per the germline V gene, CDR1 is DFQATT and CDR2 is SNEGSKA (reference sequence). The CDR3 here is CSASPGTSGNEQYF. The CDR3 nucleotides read TGCAGTGCTAGCCCCGGGACCTCAGGGAACGAGCAGTACTTC.

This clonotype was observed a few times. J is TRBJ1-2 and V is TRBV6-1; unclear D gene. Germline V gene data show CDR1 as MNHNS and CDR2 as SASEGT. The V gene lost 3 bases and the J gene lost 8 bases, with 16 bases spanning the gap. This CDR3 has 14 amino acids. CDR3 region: CASSDHVTGQGYTF. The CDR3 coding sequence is TGTGCCAGCAGTGACCACGTAACCGGGCAGGGCTACACCTTC.

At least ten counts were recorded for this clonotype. The CDR3 bases are TGTGCCAGCAGCCAGAACAGGGGTGACGAGCAGTACTTC. It specifies CASSQNRGDEQYF. V gene TRBV7-2 combines with J gene TRBJ2-7; 7 bases align to TRBD1. V dropped 5 bases and J dropped 5; count of bases not matched to a gene: 6. Per the germline V gene, CDR1 is SGHTA and CDR2 is FQGNSA. The CDR3 totals 13 residues.

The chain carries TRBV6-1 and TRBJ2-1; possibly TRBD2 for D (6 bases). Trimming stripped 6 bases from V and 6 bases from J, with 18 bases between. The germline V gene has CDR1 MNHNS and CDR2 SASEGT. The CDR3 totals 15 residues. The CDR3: CASRTRGLFTNEQFF. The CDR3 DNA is TGTGCCAGCAGAACCCGGGGACTGTTCACCAATGAGCAGTTCTTC.

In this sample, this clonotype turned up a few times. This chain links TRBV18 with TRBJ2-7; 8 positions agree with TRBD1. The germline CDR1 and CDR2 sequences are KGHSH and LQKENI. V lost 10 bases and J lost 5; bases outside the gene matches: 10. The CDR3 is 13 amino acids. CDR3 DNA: TGTGCCACCTCGGGACAGGTTTCCCACGAGCAGTACTTC. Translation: CATSGQVSHEQYF.

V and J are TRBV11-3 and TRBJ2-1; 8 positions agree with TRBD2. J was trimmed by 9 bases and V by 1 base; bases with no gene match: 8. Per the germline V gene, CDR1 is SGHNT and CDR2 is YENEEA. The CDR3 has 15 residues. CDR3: CASSLAFSGGFEQFF. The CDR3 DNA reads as TGTGCCAGCAGCTTAGCTTTTTCGGGGGGGTTTGAGCAGTTCTTC.

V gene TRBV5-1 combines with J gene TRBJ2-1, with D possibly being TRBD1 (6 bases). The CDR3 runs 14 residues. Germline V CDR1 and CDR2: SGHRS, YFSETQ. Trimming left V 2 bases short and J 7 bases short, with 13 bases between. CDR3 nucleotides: TGCGCCAGCAGCTTTCATCTCACAGGGAATGAGCAGTTCTTC. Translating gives CASSFHLTGNEQFF.

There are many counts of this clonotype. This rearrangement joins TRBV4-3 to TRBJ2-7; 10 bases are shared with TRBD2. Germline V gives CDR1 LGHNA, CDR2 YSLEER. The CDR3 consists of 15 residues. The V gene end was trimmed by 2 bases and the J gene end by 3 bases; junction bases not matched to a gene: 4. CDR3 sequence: CASSQRPSGSYEQYF. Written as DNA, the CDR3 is TGCGCCAGCAGCCAACGGCCTAGCGGGAGCTACGAGCAGTACTTC.

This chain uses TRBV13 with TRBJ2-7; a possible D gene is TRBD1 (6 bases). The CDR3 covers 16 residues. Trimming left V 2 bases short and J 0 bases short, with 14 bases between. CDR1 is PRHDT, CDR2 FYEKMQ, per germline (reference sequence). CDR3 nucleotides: TGTGCCAGCAGCTTAAACCCCCAACAGGGCTCCTACGAGCAGTACTTC. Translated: CASSLNPQQGSYEQYF.

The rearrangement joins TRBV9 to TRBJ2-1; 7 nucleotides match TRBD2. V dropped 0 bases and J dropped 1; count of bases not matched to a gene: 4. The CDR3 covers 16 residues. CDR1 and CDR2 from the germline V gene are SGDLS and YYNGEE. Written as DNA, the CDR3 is TGTGCCAGCAGCGTAGACGGCGGGAGTTCCTACAATGAGCAGTTCTTC. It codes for CASSVDGGSSYNEQFF.

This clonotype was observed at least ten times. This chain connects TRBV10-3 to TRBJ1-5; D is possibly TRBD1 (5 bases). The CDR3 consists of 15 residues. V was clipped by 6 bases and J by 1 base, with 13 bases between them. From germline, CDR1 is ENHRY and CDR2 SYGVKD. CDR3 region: CAISGGKVSNQPQHF. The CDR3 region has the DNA TGTGCCATCAGCGGGGGGAAGGTGAGCAATCAGCCCCAGCATTTT.

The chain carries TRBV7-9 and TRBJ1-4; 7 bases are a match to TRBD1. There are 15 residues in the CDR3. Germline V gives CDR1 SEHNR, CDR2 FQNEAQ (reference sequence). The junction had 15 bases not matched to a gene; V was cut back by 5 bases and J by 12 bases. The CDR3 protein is CASSPTGTAFLELFF. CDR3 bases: TGTGCCAGCAGCCCCACCGGGACAGCCTTCCTGGAACTGTTTTTT.

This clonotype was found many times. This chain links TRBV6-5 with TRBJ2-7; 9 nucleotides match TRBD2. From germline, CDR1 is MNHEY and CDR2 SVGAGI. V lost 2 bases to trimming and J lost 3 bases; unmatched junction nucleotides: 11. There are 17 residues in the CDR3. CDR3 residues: CASSYGVSGSFFYEQYF. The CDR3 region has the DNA TGTGCCAGCAGTTACGGAGTTAGCGGGAGTTTCTTCTACGAGCAGTACTTC.

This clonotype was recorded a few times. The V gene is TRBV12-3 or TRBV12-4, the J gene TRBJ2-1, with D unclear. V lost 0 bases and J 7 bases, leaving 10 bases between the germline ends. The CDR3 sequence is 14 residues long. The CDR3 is CASSLAPSKNEQFF. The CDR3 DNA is TGTGCCAGCAGTTTAGCTCCCTCAAAGAATGAGCAGTTCTTC.

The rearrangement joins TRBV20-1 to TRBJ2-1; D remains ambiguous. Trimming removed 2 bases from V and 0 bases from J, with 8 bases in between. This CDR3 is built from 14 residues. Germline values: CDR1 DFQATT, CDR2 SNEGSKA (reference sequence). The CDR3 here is CSARYGSSYNEQFF. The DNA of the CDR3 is TGCAGTGCTAGATACGGCAGCTCCTACAATGAGCAGTTCTTC.

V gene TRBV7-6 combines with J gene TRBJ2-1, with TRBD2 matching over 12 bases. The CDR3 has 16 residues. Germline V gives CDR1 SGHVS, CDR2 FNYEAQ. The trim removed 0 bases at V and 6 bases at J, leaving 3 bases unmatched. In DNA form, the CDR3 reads TGTGCCAGCAGCTTAGCGCCTAGCGGGGGGGCCAATGAGCAGTTCTTC. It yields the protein CASSLAPSGGANEQFF.

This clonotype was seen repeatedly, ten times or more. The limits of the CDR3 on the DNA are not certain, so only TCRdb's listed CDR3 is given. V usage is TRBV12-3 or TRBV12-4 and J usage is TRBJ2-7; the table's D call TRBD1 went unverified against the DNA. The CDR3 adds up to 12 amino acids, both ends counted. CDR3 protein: CASSFGWGALYF.

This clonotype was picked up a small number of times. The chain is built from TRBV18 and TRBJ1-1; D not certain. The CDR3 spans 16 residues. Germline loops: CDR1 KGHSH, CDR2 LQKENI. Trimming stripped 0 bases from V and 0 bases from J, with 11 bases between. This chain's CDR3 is CASSPPYRNLNTEAFF. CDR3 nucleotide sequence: TGTGCCAGCTCACCACCGTATCGGAACTTGAACACTGAAGCTTTCTTT. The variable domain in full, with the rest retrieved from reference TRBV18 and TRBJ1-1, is NAGVMQNPRHLVRRRGQEARLRCSPMKGHSHVYWYRQLPEEGLKFMVYLQKENIIDESGMPKERFSAEFPKEGPSILRIQQVVRGDSAAYFCASSPPYRNLNTEAFFGQGTRLTVV.

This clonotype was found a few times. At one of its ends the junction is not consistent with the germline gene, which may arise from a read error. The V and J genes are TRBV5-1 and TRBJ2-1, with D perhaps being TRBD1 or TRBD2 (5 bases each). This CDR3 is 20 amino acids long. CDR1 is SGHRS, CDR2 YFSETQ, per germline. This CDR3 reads CASSLGVNPRTRRSYNEQFF. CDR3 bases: TGCGCCAGCAGTTTGGGGGTCAACCCCAGAACTAGGAGGTCCTACAATGAGCAGTTCTTC.

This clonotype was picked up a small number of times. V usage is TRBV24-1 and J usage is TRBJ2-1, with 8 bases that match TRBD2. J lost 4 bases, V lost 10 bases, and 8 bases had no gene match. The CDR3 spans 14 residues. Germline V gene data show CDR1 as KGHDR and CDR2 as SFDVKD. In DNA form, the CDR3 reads TGTGCCACGGAACCTAGCGGGCCATACAATGAGCAGTTCTTC. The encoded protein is CATEPSGPYNEQFF.

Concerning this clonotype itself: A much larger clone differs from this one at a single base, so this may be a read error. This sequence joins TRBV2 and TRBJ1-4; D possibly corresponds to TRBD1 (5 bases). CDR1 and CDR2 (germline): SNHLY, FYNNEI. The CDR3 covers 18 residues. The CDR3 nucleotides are TGTGCCAGCAGCCCGGACCTCAACAGGCTAGCAACTAATGAAAAACCGTTTTTT. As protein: CASSPDLNRLATNEKPFF.

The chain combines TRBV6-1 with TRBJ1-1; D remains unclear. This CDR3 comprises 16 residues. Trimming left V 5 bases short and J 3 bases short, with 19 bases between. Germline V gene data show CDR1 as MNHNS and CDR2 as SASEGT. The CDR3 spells CASSRRQKWVHTEAFF. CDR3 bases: TGTGCCAGCAGTCGGAGACAAAAGTGGGTGCACACTGAAGCTTTCTTT.

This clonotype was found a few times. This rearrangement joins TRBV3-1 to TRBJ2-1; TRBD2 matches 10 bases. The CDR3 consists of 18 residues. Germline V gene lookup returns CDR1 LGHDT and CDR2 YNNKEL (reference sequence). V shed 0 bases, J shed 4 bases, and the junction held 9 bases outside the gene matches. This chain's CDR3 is CASSQDRSSGRDYNEQFF. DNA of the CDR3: TGTGCCAGCAGCCAAGATCGATCTAGCGGGAGAGATTACAATGAGCAGTTCTTC.

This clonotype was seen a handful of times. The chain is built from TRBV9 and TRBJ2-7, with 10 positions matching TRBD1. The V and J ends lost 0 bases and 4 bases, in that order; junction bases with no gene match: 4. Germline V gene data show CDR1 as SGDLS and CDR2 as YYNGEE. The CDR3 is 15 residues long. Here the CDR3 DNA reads TGTGCCAGCAGCGTAGGGACAGGGGGTGAATACGAGCAGTACTTC. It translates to CASSVGTGGEYEQYF.

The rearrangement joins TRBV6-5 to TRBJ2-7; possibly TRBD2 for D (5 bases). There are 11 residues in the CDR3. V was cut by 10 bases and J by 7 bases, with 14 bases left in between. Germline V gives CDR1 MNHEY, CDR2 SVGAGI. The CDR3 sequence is CATSLEVEQYF. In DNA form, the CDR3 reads TGTGCCACTTCCTTGGAGGTGGAGCAGTACTTC.

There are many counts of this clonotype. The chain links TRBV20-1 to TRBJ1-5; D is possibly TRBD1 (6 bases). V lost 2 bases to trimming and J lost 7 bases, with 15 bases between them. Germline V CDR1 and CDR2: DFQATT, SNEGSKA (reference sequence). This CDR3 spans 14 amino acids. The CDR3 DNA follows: TGCAGTGCTAGACGCAGGGGCTGGATACAGCCCCAGCATTTT. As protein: CSARRRGWIQPQHF.

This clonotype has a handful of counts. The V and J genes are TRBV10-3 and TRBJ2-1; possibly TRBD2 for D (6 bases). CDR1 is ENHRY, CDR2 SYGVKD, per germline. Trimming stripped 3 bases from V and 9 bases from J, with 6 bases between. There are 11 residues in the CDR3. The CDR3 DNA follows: TGTGCCATCAGTGACGGGGGTGAGCAGTTCTTC. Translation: CAISDGGEQFF.

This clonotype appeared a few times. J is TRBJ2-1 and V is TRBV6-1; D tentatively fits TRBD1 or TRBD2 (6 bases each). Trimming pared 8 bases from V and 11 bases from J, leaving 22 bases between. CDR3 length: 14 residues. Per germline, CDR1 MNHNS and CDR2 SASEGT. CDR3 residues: CASLNPREGGQQFF. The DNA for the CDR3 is TGTGCCAGCCTCAACCCGCGAGAGGGGGGACAGCAGTTCTTC.